The source of this T cell receptor (beta chain) is a study of cytomegalovirus exposure and HLA in healthy donors (dated by TCRdb to 2015 to 2018). Regarding the complete study: In an earlier analysis of approximately 640 of the donors, around 300 Gb of sequence data and some 120 million unique TCR beta sequences from 180 million or so T cells were reported. An early release that covered about 600 HLA-typed donors contained around 300 gigabases of sequencing data and tens of millions of unique TCR sequences. Of the 300 to 450 genotyped donors, around 81% fell in the genetic ancestry cluster associated with self-reported Caucasian donors. The aim of the study was to test whether cataloging public T cell receptors could identify signatures of past pathogen exposure. The T cell repertoires of 666 subjects were profiled by immunosequencing and related to cytomegalovirus serostatus. A separate validation cohort of about 110 different subjects was used in addition to the roughly 700-subject first cohort. High-throughput TCR immunosequencing, statistical association of individual TCRs with disease status, and machine learning were combined to predict cytomegalovirus infection status. To study patterns of TCR occurrence, a later analysis re-analyzed previously published TCR beta repertoires from 700 or so donors and added high-resolution HLA genotyping. Rather than using new phenotypic data, the later analysis identified candidate immune exposures from TCR beta sequences and from how often those sequences occurred across donors. In an earlier analysis of several hundred of the donors, high-throughput TCR beta sequencing was used to judge whether each TCR beta V gene segment behaved as functional or pseudogenic. Donor age, sex, ethnicity and CMV serostatus were collected together with the repertoire data. In a later genetic analysis, genome-wide SNP genotypes for about three fifths of the 666 donors were used, and that subset was treated as a discovery cohort. Every discovery cohort repertoire had been produced on one sequencing platform. HLA typing covered class I and class II loci at four-digit resolution. Typing coverage differed by locus: A, B, C, DRB1 and DQB1 were typed in about 620-630 donors, DQA1 in 522, DPA1 in nearly 610, and DPB1 in roughly 470. About 5 DR-DQ haplotypes were handled as single units for association and clustering, since linkage in the cohort was strong. Across 300 to 400 genotyped donors of the cohort, an average of roughly 230,000 unique TCR beta nucleotide sequences per donor were sequenced, and 15% to 20% of those sequences were non-productive. Here is what the overall study found, with its caveats: A further reported finding was that TCR beta sequences accurately predicted the HLA-A and HLA-B alleles for most subjects in the first cohort. Strong co-occurrence of HLA alleles, especially DR and DQ, made assigning TCR associations to individual alleles difficult. Several of the top co-occurrence clusters appeared to be linked to parvovirus B19, influenza, CMV and Epstein-Barr virus, according to a later analysis. A cluster of highly shared sequence variants was judged likely to represent a technical artifact of the sequencing pipeline. According to a later analysis, TCR association rates differed among HLA loci, with DRB1 alleles showing the most associated TCRs and HLA-C alleles showing the fewest. For the cohort, immune exposure information was limited to CMV serostatus. Compared with equally common non-associated chains, HLA-associated TCR beta chains in a later analysis were more clonally expanded and had lower generation probabilities. A total of roughly 160 TCR beta chains were listed by the study as associated with cytomegalovirus. In a later genetic analysis, a missense DCLRE1C variant was associated with V-gene and J-gene trimming of TCR beta chains, and the association was replicated in an independent cohort. This cohort had only TCR beta chains sequenced, and the lack of alpha or paired-chain data limited which features could be detected. In both the original and validation cohorts, the classifier was reported to diagnose cytomegalovirus status with high specificity and sensitivity. Because the 87-base-pair reads could not distinguish some IMGT-functional V segments, including TRBV6-2 and TRBV6-3, those segments were excluded. Across donors, most TCR sequences were observed very rarely, whereas some public TCRs were present in many individuals. Specific HLA alleles were associated with over 15,000 TCR beta sequences at a false discovery rate of 0.05 in a later analysis. HLA typing was unavailable for some donors at each locus, so association tests used only the typed subset. Compared with the roughly 700-donor mean, donors in an Asian-associated ancestry cluster had fewer N-insertions in productive TCRs, according to a later genetic analysis. Because counts were too low, seventeen rarely observed V segments, including chromosome 9 orphons, were excluded from the earlier analysis of a few hundred of the donors. Presence/absence analyses assumed roughly uniform sequencing depth across donors, an assumption that may not hold. Linkage disequilibrium might explain the correlated functional status among segregating V segments, but an unknown experimental factor could not be excluded. In a later analysis, most CMV-associated TCR beta chains were found to appear HLA-restricted, with HLA associations seemingly driven largely by CMV exposure. The authors suggested that the approach could potentially be generalized to other disease states and immunological phenotypes. Three of the identified cytomegalovirus-associated TCR beta chains were confirmed in vitro to be specific for cytomegalovirus antigens. Broadly in line with IMGT annotations, most TCR beta V segments showed up in productive rearrangements about 87% or about 30% of the time in an earlier analysis of 587 of the donors.

The receptor library was made with the immunoSEQ multiplex PCR assay. The multiplex PCR relied on a mix of 60 forward primers for TCR Vbeta segments and 13 reverse primers for TCR Jbeta segments. Amplification of the CDR3 region of rearranged TCR beta genes was performed with a multiplex PCR assay on genomic DNA. The Illumina HiSeq System was used to sequence the amplified TCR beta libraries as 87-base-pair reads. As for the original processing: Across the 500 to 750 repertoires, a later analysis counted approximately 83 million unique TCR beta chains, roughly 11 million of which were shared by at least two donors. Raw reads were error-corrected and collapsed into unique sequences by a nearest-neighbor algorithm in which closely related sequences were merged to remove PCR and sequencing errors. To assign V, D and J gene segments, CDR3 sequences were aligned to IMGT reference sequences. For a sequence to be retained, a match of at least six nucleotides was required to both a V gene segment and a J gene segment. Rearrangements were classified as productive when the CDR3 lacked stop codons and remained in frame with V and J, and all other rearrangements were classified as non-productive. CDR3 was defined according to IMGT convention as the region running from the second conserved V-encoded cysteine to the conserved J-encoded phenylalanine. Sequences without an unambiguous match to a single V gene segment were excluded from the earlier analysis of a few hundred of the donors. In an earlier analysis of roughly 500 of the donors, V segments were called functional above 56.7% productive rearrangements and were called segregating when the between-donor standard deviation exceeded 5%. A statistical classification framework was built for diagnosing cytomegalovirus status from the catalog of TCR beta chain sequences. V and J gene assignment, in a later analysis, came from comparing TCR nucleotide sequences with IMGT/GENE-DB human TR gene sequences. Using the TCRdist pipeline, a later analysis assigned CDR3 sequences along with most-parsimonious VDJ recombination scenarios. In a later analysis, each TCR beta chain was defined by its CDR3 amino acid sequence together with its V-gene family, and reads lacking a unique V-gene family were excluded. As a way to deal with suspected cross-contamination and a sequencing artifact, a later analysis dropped 450 to 700 nucleotide sequences that were highly shared and had low generation probability. For each public chain, a later analysis derived a clonal expansion index from normalized ranks of inferred template counts within each repertoire. In a later analysis, generation probabilities were computed with a VDJ recombination model fitted to out-of-frame rearrangements, and the resulting probabilities were checked against IGoR. In a later analysis, TCR-TCR, TCR-HLA and TCR-CMV co-occurrence was scored with hypergeometric tests, and a repertoire-size bias correction was applied to TCR pairs. In a later analysis, false discovery rates were estimated by permuting HLA or CMV assignments 20 times. In a later analysis, co-occurring TCRs were grouped using DBSCAN, and TCRdist sequence similarity was added for clustering within HLA-allele-positive subsets. Repertoires with fewer than 30,000 or more than 120,000 public chains were left out of co-occurrence clustering, as were about 5 repertoires with anomalous nucleotide sharing. Here the immuneACCESS table is served through TCRdb, limited to in-frame sequences with V and J called. Missing clones are a known gap in these copies; in checked studies unresolved V genes cover under half, and the rest lacks a known reason. For V, J and clone size, that table is used; D and trimming come from the DNA. This sample has 77,000 or so clones in its table, and 75% of those were observed once. 7.2% of the sample lies in the top ten.

CDR1 and CDR2, per the germline V gene, are LGHNA and YNFKEQ. Between the V and J ends, shortened by 0 bases and 1 base respectively, the junction contains 10 bases. The CDR3 numbers 17 residues from cysteine through phenylalanine. Solely the CDR3 DNA is kept, with 51 bases framed from the first base. This clone is considered medium-sized (0.01 to 0.1%). It lacks a known antigen. No much larger clone is present one base from it, and per-base qualities are unavailable. The cohort consisted of hundreds of healthy bone marrow donors. At the time of sampling, every cohort member was nominally healthy, though immune exposures that went unrecorded were likely present. The donor was CMV seronegative and belonged to the group of 350 or so seronegative cohort members. A peripheral blood sample was collected from each donor, and TCR beta sequencing was performed on peripheral blood mononuclear cells. Genomic DNA was extracted from the blood cell samples with the Qiagen DNeasy Blood Extraction Kit.

Sequencing was carried out using PBMCs. This chain joins TRBV4-2 to TRBJ2-6; TRBD2 is possibly the D segment (6 matching bases). The sequence derives from a woman in her forties in good health and CMV-seronegative. The sequenced DNA: TGTGCCAGCAGCCAAGAAGGAGGGCTGTCTGGGGCCAACGTCCTGACTTTC. Translated, this is CASSQEGGLSGANVLTF.